These T cell receptor beta chains were read from a single sample in a study of OX40 agonist ivuxolimab in advanced cancers. TCRdb's copy holds only in-frame clones and misses some; the assay was immunoSEQ multiplex PCR. The sample yields about 89,000 clones, approximately 86% seen once. The sample here was CD4+ or CD8+ T cells sorted from blood, taken in a trial of the OX40 agonist ivuxolimab. The receptors come from an adult with an advanced solid tumor such as melanoma, head and neck, liver or kidney cancer. The CDR3 runs from the conserved cysteine through the conserved F or W. D genes are given only for firm matches. Where a row states a size, it is once, few, many or the class of an expanded clone; other rows omit it.

clone_size,v_call,j_call,d_call,cdr3_aa,cdr3_nt
NA,TRBV30,TRBJ1-2,NA,CAWSGQGRFGYTF,TGTGCCTGGAGTGGGCAGGGTCGTTTTGGCTACACCTTC
NA,TRBV4-1,TRBJ2-7,NA,CASSQGDTPSYEQYF,TGCGCCAGCAGCCAAGGGGACACTCCCTCCTACGAGCAGTACTTC
NA,TRBV11-2,TRBJ2-1,TRBD2,CASSLDITASGRNEQFF,TGTGCCAGCAGCTTAGATATAACGGCTAGCGGCCGCAATGAGCAGTTCTTC
NA,TRBV18,TRBJ2-7,TRBD2,CASSSGIAYEQYF,TGTGCCAGCTCTAGCGGGATCGCCTACGAGCAGTACTTC
NA,TRBV7-2,TRBJ1-3,NA,CASSLAFGNTIYF,TGTGCCAGCAGCTTAGCGTTCGGAAACACCATATATTTT
NA,TRBV30,TRBJ2-3,TRBD2,CAWSELAYTDTQYF,TGTGCCTGGAGTGAACTAGCGTACACAGATACGCAGTATTTT
NA,TRBV5-4,TRBJ2-1,TRBD1,CASTGTGVDEQFF,TGTGCCAGCACCGGGACAGGGGTAGATGAGCAGTTCTTC
NA,TRBV5-5,TRBJ2-7,NA,CASSLSYLEQYF,TGTGCCAGCAGCTTGAGCTATTTAGAGCAGTACTTC
NA,TRBV15,TRBJ1-1,NA,CATSSAQIGTEAFF,TGTGCCACCAGCAGCGCCCAAATAGGCACTGAAGCTTTCTTT
few,TRBV5-6,TRBJ1-1,NA,CASSWGLNTEAFF,TGTGCCAGCAGCTGGGGACTCAACACTGAAGCTTTCTTT